Listed here are 30 T cell receptor beta chains from one sample, sequenced in a study of technical replicates of blood from a few donors. Sequencing used immunoSEQ multiplex PCR; TCRdb keeps in-frame clones, though not all of them. The data show about 100,000 clones, approximately 95% seen once. The sequencing input was T cells isolated from PBMCs. The receptors derive from a human donor in good health.

This clone has only one observation. The chain combines TRBV28 with TRBJ2-2; 10 nucleotides agree with TRBD1. The germline V gene has CDR1 MDHEN and CDR2 SYDVKM. The CDR3 sequence is 17 residues long. Trimming took 3 bases from V and 3 from J; bases not matched to a gene: 7. The CDR3 loop is CASSFPTGTGDTGELFF. Here the CDR3 DNA reads TGTGCCAGCAGTTTTCCGACCGGGACAGGGGACACCGGGGAGCTGTTTTTT.

V gene TRBV27 combines with J gene TRBJ1-2; 7 nucleotides line up with TRBD1. V was clipped by 5 bases and J by 4 bases; unmatched bases: 4. The V gene's germline CDR1 is MNHEY and CDR2 SMNVEV (reference sequence). The CDR3 is 13 residues long. CDR3 in amino acids: CASSRDSLYGYTF. CDR3 DNA sequence: TGTGCCAGCAGTCGGGACAGTCTCTATGGCTACACCTTC.

This chain joins TRBV18 and TRBJ2-6; D gene unclear. The germline gives CDR1 KGHSH, CDR2 LQKENI. The V end lost 3 bases, the J end lost 1 base, and 10 bases lay between the germline ends. The CDR3 consists of 16 residues. CDR3 in amino acids: CASSPLVISGANVLTF. CDR3 DNA sequence: TGTGCCAGCTCACCTTTAGTAATATCTGGGGCCAACGTCCTGACTTTC.

The V gene is TRBV10-3, the J gene TRBJ2-3; 10 positions match TRBD2. Germline CDR1 reads ENHRY; CDR2 reads SYGVKD. The V segment lost 6 bases and the J segment 4 bases; nucleotides outside the gene matches: 10. The CDR3 sequence is 16 residues long. The CDR3 DNA follows: TGTGCCATCAGCCTAGCGGGAGTTGTCTTGGCAGATACGCAGTATTTT. Its translation: CAISLAGVVLADTQYF.

J is TRBJ2-3 and V is TRBV6-5; TRBD2 might be the D (6 bases). This CDR3 has 16 amino acids. V dropped 0 bases and J dropped 3 bases, with 13 bases sitting between them. Germline V lookup: CDR1 MNHEY, CDR2 SVGAGI. In nucleotides, the CDR3 is TGTGCCAGCAGTTACTCAGGAGGGGTAGTTACAGATACGCAGTATTTT. Its protein product is CASSYSGGVVTDTQYF.

The rearrangement links TRBV11-2 to TRBJ1-4, with D perhaps TRBD1 (5 bases). V was pared by 1 base and J by 7 bases, with 10 bases between. CDR1 is SGHAT and CDR2 is FQNNGV in the germline V gene. CDR3 length: 14 residues. CDR3 region: CASSLARGVEKLFF. The CDR3 coding sequence is TGTGCCAGCAGCTTAGCTCGGGGGGTTGAAAAACTGTTTTTT.

The CDR3 sequence: CASSTRQGGAYNEQFF. The DNA of the CDR3 is TGTGCCAGCAGCACCCGACAGGGGGGGGCCTACAATGAGCAGTTCTTC. The J gene is TRBJ2-1, the V gene TRBV21-1; the table's D call, TRBD1, has no DNA check behind it. TRBV21-1 is designated a pseudogene. The length of the CDR3 is 16 residues.

The chain uses TRBV10-1 and TRBJ1-5; no clear D. Deletions cut 3 bases from V and 0 bases from J, with 15 bases between. CDR1 is WNHNN, CDR2 SYGVQD, per germline (reference sequence). The CDR3 has 17 amino acids. The CDR3 here is CASSDLSTENSNQPQHF. CDR3 nucleotide sequence: TGCGCCAGCAGTGACCTCTCTACAGAGAATAGCAATCAGCCCCAGCATTTT.

The J gene is TRBJ2-5, the V gene TRBV7-9, with 7 bases identical to TRBD1. The CDR3 consists of 15 residues. CDR1 and CDR2 from the germline V gene are SEHNR and FQNEAQ (reference sequence). V trimming: 5 bases; J trimming: 4 bases; junction bases outside the gene matches: 10. The CDR3 DNA reads as TGTGCCAGCAGCAGGAGTCAGGGGGTTATAGAGACCCAGTACTTC. It encodes CASSRSQGVIETQYF. Based on the CDR3 plus reference TRBV7-9 and TRBJ2-5, the full variable domain is DTGVSQNPRHKITKRGQNVTFRCDPISEHNRLYWYRQTLGQGPEFLTYFQNEAQLEKSRLLSDRFSAERPKGSFSTLEIQRTEQGDSAMYLCASSRSQGVIETQYFGPGTRLLVL.

The chain links TRBV7-2 to TRBJ2-7; 10 nucleotides agree with TRBD2. There are 15 residues in the CDR3. Per the germline V gene, CDR1 is SGHTA and CDR2 is FQGNSA. Trimming cost V 1 base and J 5 bases; bases outside gene matches: 5. The CDR3 region is CASSLESLAGDEQYF. In DNA form, the CDR3 reads TGTGCCAGCAGCTTAGAGTCCCTAGCGGGAGACGAGCAGTACTTC.

This clone has only one observation. The chain joins TRBV13 to TRBJ2-1; 8 positions agree with TRBD2. Germline assignment: CDR1 PRHDT and CDR2 FYEKMQ (reference sequence). With 5 bases clipped from V and 0 bases from J, the junction kept 6 bases outside the gene matches. The CDR3 runs 16 residues. The chain's CDR3 is CASSQGLANSYNEQFF. The DNA of the CDR3 is TGTGCCAGCAGCCAAGGACTAGCTAACTCCTACAATGAGCAGTTCTTC.

The chain joins TRBV27 to TRBJ2-7; TRBD2 matches at 12 bases. Germline V gene data show CDR1 as MNHEY and CDR2 as SMNVEV (reference sequence). The V gene end was trimmed by 2 bases and the J gene end by 6 bases; junction bases not matched to a gene: 5. The CDR3 extends over 15 amino acids. The CDR3 sequence is CASSLLAGGNGEQYF. For the CDR3, the DNA is TGTGCCAGCAGTTTACTAGCGGGAGGGAATGGCGAGCAGTACTTC.

The V gene is TRBV4-1, the J gene TRBJ1-5; possible D gene TRBD1, 6 bases. The V end lost 0 bases, the J end lost 4 bases, and 10 bases lay between the germline ends. Germline CDR1 and CDR2: MGHRA and YSYEKL. This CDR3 region has 15 residues. DNA for the CDR3: TGCGCCAGCAGCCAAGACGGGGGGCTGAATCAGCCCCAGCATTTT. It translates to CASSQDGGLNQPQHF.

The V call is TRBV6-1, the J call TRBJ1-4; TRBD1 matches 8 bases. CDR1 and CDR2 (germline): MNHNS, SASEGT. V was clipped by 4 bases and J by 3 bases; unmatched bases: 10. This CDR3 spans 17 amino acids. The CDR3 bases are TGTGCCAGCAGTGGGACAGGGAATCTCGGTGCTAATGAAAAACTGTTTTTT. As protein: CASSGTGNLGANEKLFF.

The chain joins TRBV30 to TRBJ1-4; 8 bases match TRBD1. In germline, CDR1 is GTSNPN, CDR2 SVGIG (reference sequence). J was trimmed by 11 bases and V by 8 bases; bases with no gene match: 10. The CDR3 spans 12 residues. CDR3 loop: CARSGGHGKLFF. The DNA of the CDR3 is TGTGCCCGGTCAGGGGGCCACGGGAAACTGTTTTTT.

This chain connects TRBV27 to TRBJ2-6; tentative D call: TRBD1 (6 bases). Between the trimmed V and J ends, which lost 2 bases and 3 bases, there was a span of 14 bases. The CDR3 runs 17 residues. Looked up from germline, CDR1 is MNHEY and CDR2 is SMNVEV (reference sequence). The CDR3 protein is CASSLLGTKFGANVLTF. DNA for the CDR3: TGTGCCAGCAGTTTACTCGGGACAAAATTTGGGGCCAACGTCCTGACTTTC.

The V and J genes are TRBV28 and TRBJ2-3, with 12 bases aligning to TRBD2. Per the germline V gene, CDR1 is MDHEN and CDR2 is SYDVKM. J was trimmed by 6 bases and V by 5 bases; bases with no gene match: 18. This CDR3 is built from 19 residues. CDR3 coding DNA: TGTGCCAGCAGTCTTCCCTATTGGCTAGCGGGAGGGCCCGAGGATACGCAGTATTTT. Its translation is CASSLPYWLAGGPEDTQYF.

V gene TRBV7-6 combines with J gene TRBJ1-3; D is unresolved. Germline V gene sequence: CDR1 SGHVS, CDR2 FNYEAQ. Trimming cost V 2 bases and J 0 bases, with 5 bases left between them. This CDR3 spans 14 amino acids. Here the CDR3 DNA reads TGTGCCAGCAGCTTACCCAGCTCTGGAAACACCATATATTTT. This sequence encodes CASSLPSSGNTIYF.

This chain uses TRBV28 with TRBJ1-5; D unresolved. This CDR3 comprises 14 residues. The V gene lost 0 bases and the J gene lost 4 bases, with 7 bases spanning the gap. Germline V gene lookup returns CDR1 MDHEN and CDR2 SYDVKM. Written as DNA, the CDR3 is TGTGCCAGCAGTTTATGGTCAGGTAATCAGCCCCAGCATTTT. It translates to CASSLWSGNQPQHF.

V gene TRBV18 combines with J gene TRBJ1-2; the D is unclear. Looked up from germline, CDR1 is KGHSH and CDR2 is LQKENI. Trimming removed 3 bases at V and 6 bases at J, with 8 bases between. The CDR3 sequence is 12 residues long. CDR3 sequence reads: CASSPSQHGYTF. In DNA form, the CDR3 reads TGTGCCAGCTCACCCAGTCAACATGGCTACACCTTC.

The V gene is TRBV15, the J gene TRBJ2-1, with D possibly TRBD1 on 6 matching bases. Trimming cost V 2 bases and J 3 bases, with 11 bases left between them. This CDR3 is built from 15 residues. Germline values: CDR1 LNHNV, CDR2 YYDKDF (reference sequence). The CDR3 DNA is TGTGCCACCAGCAGATATGGGGGCCTCTACAATGAGCAGTTCTTC. This codes for CATSRYGGLYNEQFF.

The chain uses TRBV7-8 and TRBJ2-1; D is undetermined. Looked up from germline, CDR1 is SGHVS and CDR2 is FQNEAQ. This CDR3 has 16 residues. The V end was cut by 5 bases, the J end by 2 bases, with 16 bases between. The CDR3 protein is CASSPRIRRAYNEQFF. The CDR3 nucleotides are TGTGCCAGCAGCCCCCGAATTCGTAGAGCCTACAATGAGCAGTTCTTC.

This chain joins TRBV5-1 and TRBJ2-2, with D perhaps matching TRBD2 (6 bases). CDR3 size: 12 residues. The germline V gene encodes CDR1 SGHRS and CDR2 YFSETQ. Trimming shortened V by 5 bases and J by 7 bases, and 9 bases separated the two germline ends. The CDR3 is CASRTEGGELFF. DNA for the CDR3: TGCGCCAGCAGGACGGAGGGCGGGGAGCTGTTTTTT.

The chain joins TRBV19 to TRBJ2-1, with TRBD1 matching over 9 bases. The V segment lost 7 bases and the J segment 3 bases; nucleotides outside the gene matches: 10. CDR1 is LNHDA, CDR2 SQIVND, per germline (reference sequence). The CDR3 is 16 amino acids. CDR3 region: CASTWDGTGNYNEQFF. The DNA for the CDR3 is TGTGCCAGTACGTGGGACGGGACAGGGAACTACAATGAGCAGTTCTTC.

The chain recombines TRBV7-9 with TRBJ1-4; TRBD1 matches at 8 bases. J was trimmed by 8 bases and V by 5 bases; bases with no gene match: 7. Germline V lookup: CDR1 SEHNR, CDR2 FQNEAQ (reference sequence). The CDR3 length is 14 residues. The CDR3, as DNA: TGTGCCAGCAGCCCGAGGGACAGGAAAGAAAAACTGTTTTTT. Protein: CASSPRDRKEKLFF.

The chain joins TRBV29-1 to TRBJ1-1; TRBD1 agrees at 7 bases. The CDR3 extends over 13 amino acids. V trimming: 4 bases; J trimming: 1 base; junction bases outside the gene matches: 3. The germline V gene encodes CDR1 SQVTM and CDR2 ANQGSEA. The CDR3 region is CSVVGGGNTEAFF. The CDR3 region has the DNA TGCAGCGTTGTAGGGGGCGGGAACACTGAAGCTTTCTTT. The full variable domain, completed using reference TRBV29-1 and TRBJ1-1, is SAVISQKPSRDICQRGTSLTIQCQVDSQVTMMFWYRQQPGQSLTLIATANQGSEATYESGFVIDKFPISRPNLTFSTLTVSNMSPEDSSIYLCSVVGGGNTEAFFGQGTRLTVV.

This chain links TRBV5-1 with TRBJ1-4, with D perhaps matching TRBD1 (5 bases). CDR1 and CDR2 (germline): SGHRS, YFSETQ. This CDR3 has 14 residues. Between the trimmed V and J ends, which lost 3 bases and 7 bases, there was a span of 13 bases. As DNA, the CDR3 is TGCGCCAGCAGCTACGGGGGGGAAGGTGAAAAACTGTTTTTT. Translating gives CASSYGGEGEKLFF.

The chain combines TRBV5-8 with TRBJ2-7; D is unclear. V was trimmed by 2 bases and J by 0 bases, leaving 6 bases between them. Germline assignment: CDR1 SGHTS and CDR2 YDEGEE. This CDR3 spans 13 amino acids. The CDR3 DNA reads TGTGCCAGCAGCTTACACAACTCCTACGAGCAGTACTTC. It translates to CASSLHNSYEQYF. The entire variable domain, with the rest obtained from reference TRBV5-8 and TRBJ2-7, is as follows: EAGVTQSPTHLIKTRGQQATLRCSPISGHTSVYWYQQALGLGLQFLLWYDEGEERNRGNFPPRFSGRQFPNYSSELNVNALELEDSALYLCASSLHNSYEQYFGPGTRLTVT.

V usage is TRBV27 and J usage is TRBJ2-7; a possible D gene is TRBD1 (5 bases). Trimming removed 7 bases from V and 2 bases from J, with 18 bases in between. Germline V lookup: CDR1 MNHEY, CDR2 SMNVEV (reference sequence). CDR3 size: 15 residues. The CDR3, as DNA: TGTGCCAGCACCCCTATTACAGGCAGTACCTACGAGCAGTACTTC. Protein product: CASTPITGSTYEQYF.

The V and J genes are TRBV27 and TRBJ1-2; TRBD1 is a possible D gene (6 bases). The germline V gene has CDR1 MNHEY and CDR2 SMNVEV (reference sequence). The CDR3 runs to 13 residues. The V gene lost 2 bases and the J gene lost 9 bases, with 13 bases spanning the gap. Here the CDR3 reads CASSLGQGISYTF. The CDR3 DNA follows: TGTGCCAGCAGTTTAGGGCAGGGGATTAGCTACACCTTC.